What follows is one T cell receptor beta chain and its context. This sample is part of a study of T cell changes during pregnancy in multiple sclerosis. V lost 5 bases to trimming and J lost 2 bases; unmatched junction nucleotides: 2. This CDR3 has 13 residues. CDR1 is SGHAT and CDR2 is FQNNGV in the germline V gene. The repertoire was sequenced with immunoSEQ multiplex PCR; TCRdb's copy has only in-frame clones and lacks some. The table records some 36,000 clones, around nine tenths of them present only once. V is TRBV11-2 and J is TRBJ2-5; 7 bases line up with TRBD1. The source material was CD4+ T cells from peripheral blood mononuclear cells, sampled in the second trimester of pregnancy. The clonotype originates from a female donor in good health, enrolled as a control in a pregnancy study. CDR3 sequence: CASSRGQQETQYF. The CDR3 region has the DNA TGTGCCAGCAGCCGGGGACAGCAAGAGACCCAGTACTTC.